This is a list of T cell receptor beta chains from one sample in a study of cytomegalovirus exposure and HLA in healthy donors. TCRdb's table, derived via immunoSEQ multiplex PCR, lists solely in-frame clones and lacks some. The sample carries roughly 43,000 clones, around two thirds recorded once. Sequencing used PBMCs. Every receptor here comes from a human donor in good health. Both conserved end residues are part of each CDR3. A D gene is named only where the DNA matches it firmly. Size is stated for part of the rows, as once, few or many counts, or as a class when the clone is expanded.

cdr3_aa cdr3_nt v_call cdr3_length clone_size j_call d_call
CASSQGKGEYGGYTF TGCGCCAGCAGCCAAGGCAAGGGGGAGTACGGGGGCTACACCTTC TRBV4-3 15 - TRBJ1-2 -
CASSKKTSGGSDDTQYF TGCGCCAGCAGCAAAAAGACTAGCGGGGGATCAGATGATACGCAGTATTTT TRBV5-1 17 - TRBJ2-3 TRBD2
CASSSTGGAYGYTF TGTGCCAGCAGCTCGACAGGGGGTGCCTATGGCTACACCTTC TRBV7-9 14 - TRBJ1-2 TRBD1
CASSLVGRDYGYTF TGTGCCAGCAGCTTAGTAGGCAGGGACTATGGCTACACCTTC TRBV7-2 14 - TRBJ1-2 -
CASLSSTGLINAEAFF TGTGCCAGCTTATCATCGACAGGGCTCATTAACGCTGAAGCTTTCTTT TRBV18 16 - TRBJ1-1 TRBD1
CASSSRDTKATNEKLFF TGTGCCAGCAGCTCCCGGGACACAAAGGCAACTAATGAAAAACTGTTTTTT TRBV7-9 17 - TRBJ1-4 -
CASSSRGGEKLFF TGTGCCAGCAGCTCAAGGGGAGGTGAAAAACTGTTTTTT TRBV7-2 13 few TRBJ1-4 -
CASRRGAVSQPQHF TGTGCCAGCCGACGGGGGGCGGTTAGTCAGCCCCAGCATTTT TRBV6-5 14 - TRBJ1-5 -
CASRRLTGNTEAFF TGTGCCAGTCGAAGACTTACAGGGAACACTGAAGCTTTCTTT TRBV19 14 few TRBJ1-1 -
CASSITGGTEAFF TGTGCCAGCAGTATCACAGGGGGCACTGAAGCTTTCTTT TRBV6-5 13 once TRBJ1-1 TRBD1
CASSLFGLQGGGYTF TGTGCCAGCAGTTTATTCGGTTTACAGGGAGGGGGCTACACCTTC TRBV28 15 - TRBJ1-2 -
CASSVGGDGGYTF TGTGCCAGCAGCGTAGGGGGGGATGGTGGCTACACCTTC TRBV9 13 - TRBJ1-2 -
CASSSVAGAGEQYF TGTGCCAGCAGCTCCGTGGCGGGGGCGGGTGAGCAGTACTTC TRBV7-9 14 few TRBJ2-5 -
CAWRAKGQGARPYQETQYF TGTGCCTGGAGAGCAAAAGGACAAGGGGCCCGACCGTACCAAGAGACCCAGTACTTC TRBV30 19 - TRBJ2-5 -
CSVETPVEQEKTGELFF TGCAGCGTTGAAACCCCGGTTGAACAGGAGAAAACCGGGGAGCTGTTTTTT TRBV29-1 17 - TRBJ2-2 -
CATRTPRGGYGYTF TGTGCCACCAGAACTCCAAGGGGGGGATACGGCTACACCTTC TRBV28 14 - TRBJ1-2 -
CSVGGNGYTF TGCAGCGTTGGCGGGAATGGCTACACCTTC TRBV29-1 10 few TRBJ1-2 -
CASSLSQGTGELFF TGTGCCAGCAGCTTATCCCAGGGGACCGGGGAGCTGTTTTTT TRBV5-4 14 - TRBJ2-2 -
CASQYLERGADTQYF TGTGCCAGCCAGTACTTAGAGCGGGGGGCCGATACGCAGTATTTT TRBV2 15 - TRBJ2-3 TRBD2
CASRLYSNQPQHF TGTGCCAGCAGACTATATAGCAATCAGCCCCAGCATTTT TRBV28 13 - TRBJ1-5 -
CASSEGASSFYEQYF TGTGCCAGCAGTGAGGGGGCGTCTAGTTTCTACGAGCAGTACTTC TRBV6-1 15 few TRBJ2-7 -
CASSFTGQGNQPQHF TGTGCCAGCAGCTTCACCGGACAGGGCAATCAGCCCCAGCATTTT TRBV7-2 15 few TRBJ1-5 TRBD1
CASSLEKGLSDTQYF TGTGCCAGCAGCTTAGAGAAGGGGTTGTCAGATACGCAGTATTTT TRBV7-8 15 few TRBJ2-3 -
CATRRGDHSPLHF TGTGCCACCCGCAGGGGAGATCATTCACCCCTCCACTTT TRBV6-5 13 - TRBJ1-6 -
CASSLGQRDTQYF TGTGCCAGCAGCTTAGGCCAGCGGGATACGCAGTATTTT TRBV7-2 13 - TRBJ2-3 -
CASSSTGRGNQPQHF TGTGCCAGCAGCTCGACAGGAAGGGGCAATCAGCCCCAGCATTTT TRBV7-9 15 - TRBJ1-5 -
CASSYPRGGGTDTQYF TGTGCCAGCAGCTACCCCCGGGGGGGCGGCACAGATACGCAGTATTTT TRBV7-9 16 many TRBJ2-3 TRBD2
CASNSTPKKRVNEQFF TGTGCCAGCAATTCGACTCCAAAGAAGCGGGTCAATGAGCAGTTCTTC TRBV6-6 16 - TRBJ2-1 -
CASSLNRGMYGNTIYF TGTGCCAGCTCACTGAACAGGGGAATGTATGGAAACACCATATATTTT TRBV18 16 - TRBJ1-3 TRBD1
CASSPTGEVYAGYTF TGTGCCAGCAGCCCCACGGGGGAGGTTTATGCTGGCTACACCTTC TRBV7-2 15 - TRBJ1-2 -
CASSFSTGGDTQYF TGCGCCAGCAGCTTTTCGACAGGGGGCGATACGCAGTATTTT TRBV5-1 14 - TRBJ2-3 TRBD1
CASSLAPGQRIEQYF TGCGCCAGCAGCTTGGCACCGGGACAGAGGATAGAGCAGTACTTC TRBV5-1 15 - TRBJ2-7 TRBD1
CASSYRRTGGESPLHF TGTGCCAGCAGTTACCGCAGGACAGGGGGCGAGTCACCCCTCCACTTT TRBV6-5 16 - TRBJ1-6 TRBD1
CASSFRLSYEQYF TGTGCCAGCAGCTTCAGGTTATCCTACGAGCAGTACTTC TRBV7-8 13 - TRBJ2-7 -
CASSYRGALAYEQYF TGTGCCAGCAGTTACCGGGGGGCACTAGCCTACGAGCAGTACTTC TRBV6-6 15 - TRBJ2-7 -
CASSKVGNNSPLHF TGTGCCAGCAGCAAAGTTGGCAATAATTCACCCCTCCACTTT TRBV9 14 once TRBJ1-6 -
CASSLSGYGYTF TGTGCCAGCAGTTTATCCGGGTACGGCTACACCTTC TRBV28 12 few TRBJ1-2 -
CAWSVRRTGGSKPLDTIYF TGTGCCTGGAGTGTACGGAGGACAGGGGGCAGTAAGCCTCTCGACACCATATATTTT TRBV30 19 - TRBJ1-3 TRBD1
CASSFWGGHEQYF TGTGCCAGCAGCTTTTGGGGGGGACACGAGCAGTACTTC TRBV7-2 13 few TRBJ2-7 TRBD2
CASSSGTSGGWNEQFF TGTGCCAGCAGCTCCGGGACTAGCGGGGGGTGGAATGAGCAGTTCTTC TRBV7-2 16 once TRBJ2-1 TRBD2
CAIEGPNTGELFF TGTGCCATAGAGGGCCCGAACACCGGGGAGCTGTTTTTT TRBV19 13 - TRBJ2-2 -
CASSPRGATNEKLFF TGTGCCAGCAGTCCCAGGGGGGCCACTAATGAAAAACTGTTTTTT TRBV2 15 - TRBJ1-4 TRBD1
CASSGSGTGSYEQYF TGTGCCAGCAGCGGATCGGGAACTGGATCCTACGAGCAGTACTTC TRBV9 15 - TRBJ2-7 -
CASSLGTSGYQETQYF TGTGCCAGCAGCTTAGGGACTAGCGGGTATCAAGAGACCCAGTACTTC TRBV5-4 16 few TRBJ2-5 TRBD2
CASSQVTENYGYTF TGTGCCAGCAGCCAAGTAACAGAGAACTATGGCTACACCTTC TRBV4-2 14 - TRBJ1-2 -
CASSRNQGYEQYF TGTGCCAGCAGCCGTAACCAGGGCTACGAGCAGTACTTC TRBV7-2 13 once TRBJ2-7 -
CASRGPGFQTGELFF TGCGCCAGCAGGGGCCCAGGGTTCCAAACCGGGGAGCTGTTTTTT TRBV10-2 15 - TRBJ2-2 -
CASSEMDRSYGYTF TGTGCCAGCAGTGAAATGGACAGGAGCTATGGCTACACCTTC TRBV25-1 14 few TRBJ1-2 TRBD1
CSVEGSTGGHEKLFF TGCAGCGTTGAAGGATCCACAGGGGGTCATGAAAAACTGTTTTTT TRBV29-1 15 - TRBJ1-4 TRBD1
CAWSGSSTETQYF TGTGCCTGGAGTGGATCCTCTACCGAGACCCAGTACTTC TRBV30 13 - TRBJ2-5 -
CASSFSRGQPQHF TGTGCCAGCAGCTTCTCTCGGGGTCAGCCCCAGCATTTT TRBV11-2 13 - TRBJ1-5 -
CASSSLAGGQFF TGTGCCAGCAGCTCCCTAGCGGGGGGGCAGTTCTTC TRBV7-2 12 - TRBJ2-1 TRBD2
CASRGAGTGREKLFF TGTGCCAGCAGGGGAGCCGGGACAGGGCGCGAAAAACTGTTTTTT TRBV28 15 - TRBJ1-4 TRBD1
CASSPQGADEQYF TGTGCCAGTAGTCCGCAGGGGGCTGACGAGCAGTACTTC TRBV19 13 - TRBJ2-7 TRBD1
CASSGTSGVPGELFF TGTGCCAGCAGCGGGACTAGCGGGGTCCCCGGGGAGCTGTTTTTT TRBV11-2 15 - TRBJ2-2 TRBD2